The following is a TCR beta chain sequence with its context. The antigen is not known. The data are from a study of cytomegalovirus exposure and HLA in healthy donors. Study observations and caveats: Researchers catalogued around 150 TCR beta chains as cytomegalovirus-associated. Most CMV-associated TCR beta chains were later found to appear HLA-restricted.

Researchers ran the PCR with 60 Vbeta and 13 Jbeta primers. Sequencing used immunoSEQ multiplex PCR; TCRdb keeps in-frame clones, though not all of them. The sample consists of under 200,000 clones, roughly 80% of them appearing once. This CDR3 is 14 amino acids long. CDR1 SQVTM and CDR2 ANQGSEA come from the germline V gene. V was clipped by 4 bases and J by 5 bases, with 14 bases between them. The chain recombines TRBV29-1 with TRBJ2-2, with D hard to call. The source material was PBMCs. The TCR was taken from a human donor in good health. CDR3: CSVASPLPTGELFF. The CDR3 region has the DNA TGCAGCGTTGCCTCCCCCCTCCCGACCGGGGAGCTGTTTTTT.